This section outlines one T cell receptor (beta chain) sequence together with its context. This entry belongs to a study of CD8+ T cells in alopecia areata. Following RNA extraction, reverse transcription yielded cDNA that acted as the sequencing template. This table comes from immunoSEQ multiplex PCR, and its TCRdb copy is limited to in-frame clones, with some not included. The sample lists 65,000 to 95,000 clones; roughly 50% were seen once. The trim removed 1 base at V and 3 bases at J, leaving 8 bases unmatched. Germline V gives CDR1 MGHRA, CDR2 YSYEKL. This CDR3 is built from 17 residues. The chain has TRBV4-1 and TRBJ2-3, with 9 bases identical to TRBD2. Sequencing was performed on NKG2D-high CD8+ T cells sorted from blood. This sequence originates from a human donor with alopecia areata. The CDR3 DNA follows: TGCGCCAGCAGCCAAGTTGCCAGCGGGGGGACGACAGATACGCAGTATTTT. Translation: CASSQVASGGTTDTQYF.